Described below is a single TCR beta chain sequence and its context. The data stem from a study of neurological immune-mediated disorders. TCRdb re-analysed the 5' RACE reads in MiXCR, keeping a single row per CDR3 protein. The table has around 70,000 distinct CDR3 sequences, more than 3% seen once. CDR3 size: 13 residues. Per the germline V gene, CDR1 is DFQATT and CDR2 is SNEGSKA (reference sequence). Unmatched junction bases numbered 2, after V lost 7 bases and J lost 2 bases. This TCR was sampled from a woman between 50 and 59 years old with multiple sclerosis. Sequenced sample: PBMCs. This rearrangement joins TRBV20-1 to TRBJ2-6; 7 bases line up with TRBD2. The CDR3 coding sequence is TGCAGTGACGGGACTACTGGGGCCAACGTCCTGACTTTC. Its protein is CSDGTTGANVLTF.